These T cell receptor beta chains were read from a single sample in a study of Ad26.COV2.S vaccination and SARS-CoV-2 variants. Sequencing was performed with immunoSEQ multiplex PCR; in TCRdb, only in-frame clones are kept and a portion is missing. The data show roughly 400,000 clones, with about 90% seen just once and approximately 1.6% held by the top ten. The material sequenced was peripheral blood, taken in a trial of Ad26.COV2.S vaccine versus placebo. Every receptor here comes from a person aged 18-60 years who received the Ad26.COV2.S COVID-19 vaccine or a placebo. Each CDR3 is given with its conserved first and last residue. A D gene is named only where the DNA matches it firmly. The size entry is marked missing in some rows and otherwise reads once, few, many or a size class.

>NA|TRBJ1-2|TRBD1|TRBV29-1
CSVEDPGEDRDYYGYTF
TGCAGCGTTGAAGATCCCGGCGAGGACAGGGATTACTATGGCTACACCTTC
>NA|TRBJ2-3|NA|TRBV29-1
CSVDPQFFQDTQYF
TGCAGCGTGGATCCCCAGTTCTTCCAAGATACGCAGTATTTT
>once|TRBJ1-3|NA|TRBV11-2
CASSQYSSGNTIYF
TGTGCCAGCAGCCAATACAGCTCTGGAAACACCATATATTTT
>once|TRBJ1-2|NA|TRBV6-5
CASRARGYSYGYTF
TGTGCCAGCAGGGCGAGAGGGTATTCCTATGGCTACACCTTC
>NA|TRBJ2-7|TRBD1|TRBV27
CASSLGTDGGEQYF
TGTGCCAGCAGTTTGGGGACAGATGGGGGCGAGCAGTACTTC
>NA|TRBJ2-5|NA|TRBV24-1
CATSGGRSVVEETQYF
TGTGCCACCAGTGGAGGAAGGAGTGTAGTGGAAGAGACCCAGTACTTC
>NA|TRBJ1-2|NA|TRBV6-2/TRBV6-3
CASSSFGAYGYTF
TGTGCCAGCAGTTCATTCGGCGCGTATGGCTACACCTTC
>NA|TRBJ1-2|NA|TRBV10-3
CAISESQNYGYTF
TGTGCCATCAGTGAGAGTCAGAACTATGGCTACACCTTC
>NA|TRBJ2-7|TRBD2|TRBV28
CASSLDSGGAYDYEQYF
TGTGCCAGCAGTTTAGACAGCGGGGGGGCCTATGACTACGAGCAGTACTTC
>NA|TRBJ2-3|NA|TRBV5-1
CASSLESGARTDTQYF
TGCGCCAGCAGCTTGGAATCGGGGGCCCGCACAGATACGCAGTATTTT
>NA|TRBJ2-5|NA|TRBV4-3
CASSQDLPGGYQETQYF
TGCGCCAGCAGCCAAGATCTGCCAGGGGGGTACCAAGAGACCCAGTACTTC
>NA|TRBJ2-7|TRBD1|TRBV7-2
CASSYGQGRSYEQYF
TGTGCCAGCAGCTACGGACAGGGTCGCTCCTACGAGCAGTACTTC
>NA|TRBJ1-6|NA|TRBV6-5
CASSPGISYNSPLHF
TGTGCCAGCAGTCCCGGGATCTCCTATAATTCACCCCTCCACTTT
>NA|TRBJ1-1|TRBD1|TRBV15
CATSTDRGSEAFF
TGTGCCACCAGCACAGACAGGGGCTCTGAAGCTTTCTTT
>NA|TRBJ1-2|TRBD1|TRBV7-2
CASSPRTGRNYGYTF
TGTGCCAGCAGCCCTCGGACAGGGCGAAACTATGGCTACACCTTC
>NA|TRBJ1-3|NA|TRBV7-2
CASSLGVGNTIYF
TGTGCCAGCAGCTTAGGAGTTGGCAACACCATATATTTT
>NA|TRBJ2-1|NA|TRBV7-6
CASSFSIPGDSRSGNEQFF
TGTGCCAGCAGCTTCTCCATCCCCGGGGACTCCCGGAGTGGCAATGAGCAGTTCTTC
>NA|TRBJ2-1|NA|TRBV29-1
CSVDLRDSYNEQFF
TGCAGCGTTGATCTCAGGGATTCCTACAATGAGCAGTTCTTC
>NA|TRBJ2-5|NA|TRBV11-3
CASSLRVGQETQYF
TGTGCCAGCAGCTTACGGGTCGGTCAAGAGACCCAGTACTTC
>NA|TRBJ1-3|TRBD1|TRBV6-6
CASSPSGTDGNTIYF
TGTGCCAGCTCGCCGTCCGGGACAGACGGAAACACCATATATTTT
>NA|TRBJ2-7|TRBD1|TRBV9
CASSVVGQGAWYEQYF
TGTGCCAGCAGCGTAGTAGGGCAGGGGGCTTGGTACGAGCAGTACTTC
>NA|TRBJ1-2|NA|TRBV19
CASSMWVKGDYGYTF
TGTGCCAGTAGTATGTGGGTCAAGGGGGACTATGGCTACACCTTC
>many|TRBJ1-6|TRBD1|TRBV4-1
CASSHRVQGASYNSPLHF
TGCGCCAGCAGCCACCGCGTACAGGGGGCTTCCTATAATTCACCCCTCCACTTT
>NA|TRBJ2-2|NA|TRBV4-1
CASSQAGELFF
TGCGCCAGCAGCCAAGCCGGGGAGCTGTTTTTT
>NA|TRBJ2-1|NA|TRBV18
CASSPPLGGLRYNEQFF
TGTGCCAGCTCACCACCGTTGGGGGGCCTCCGCTACAATGAGCAGTTCTTC
>NA|TRBJ2-7|TRBD1|TRBV6-2/TRBV6-3
CASSYSWTGVHEQYF
TGTGCCAGCAGTTACTCGTGGACAGGGGTCCACGAGCAGTACTTC
>NA|TRBJ2-3|TRBD2|TRBV3-1/TRBV3-2
CASSPIAGGSDTQYF
TGTGCCAGCAGCCCTATAGCGGGGGGGTCAGATACGCAGTATTTT
>NA|TRBJ2-5|NA|TRBV10-1
CASTTWGSETQYF
TGCGCCAGCACGACGTGGGGTTCAGAGACCCAGTACTTC
>NA|TRBJ2-1|NA|TRBV20-1
CSASGWGRGSYNEQFF
TGCAGTGCTAGTGGATGGGGAAGGGGCTCCTACAATGAGCAGTTCTTC
>NA|TRBJ1-1|NA|TRBV19
CASRVGGTEAFF
TGTGCCAGTAGGGTGGGGGGCACTGAAGCTTTCTTT
>NA|TRBJ2-7|TRBD1|TRBV10-3
CAISGDRTYEQYF
TGTGCCATCAGTGGGGACAGAACCTACGAGCAGTACTTC
>NA|TRBJ2-1|NA|TRBV4-3
CASSRSSGGSSYNEQFF
TGCGCCAGCAGCCGGTCCTCTGGGGGGAGCTCCTACAATGAGCAGTTCTTC
>NA|TRBJ1-2|NA|TRBV6-5
CASSWDIRDGGYTF
TGTGCCAGCAGTTGGGACATAAGGGACGGAGGCTACACCTTC
>NA|TRBJ2-7|NA|TRBV27
CASSLRVPYEQYF
TGTGCCAGCAGTTTGAGGGTCCCCTACGAGCAGTACTTC
>NA|TRBJ2-6|NA|TRBV7-9
CASSLGGAGANVLTF
TGTGCCAGCAGCTTAGGAGGGGCTGGGGCCAACGTCCTGACTTTC